Reported below is one T cell receptor beta chain. Its antigen is unknown. A read error is the likely source, as a far larger clone sits one nucleotide away. The data were taken from a study of regulatory T cells in long-lasting Graves disease. General observations from the study: A greater number of public clonotypes (more than 2,500) was shared by persistent patients than by new patients (roughly 880).

CDR1 is MDHEN, CDR2 SYDVKM, per germline. The length of the CDR3 is 17 residues. In building TCR beta libraries, iRepertoire HTBI primers were used together with Arm-PCR of CDR3 regions. TCRdb fed the multiplex PCR reads into MiXCR, producing one record per CDR3 protein. Among more than 300,000 distinct CDR3 sequences, less than 20% were seen once, and the ten largest hold about a fifth. Time point given: newly diagnosed GD, antithyroid drugs for less than 3 months. Scientists built the TCR library using RNA that was extracted from PBMCs. The sample consisted of peripheral blood mononuclear cells (PBMCs), taken at new diagnosis, from a patient treated with antithyroid drugs. The chain joins TRBV28 to TRBJ2-3; 9 nucleotides match TRBD2. The J call could be wrong; TRBJ2-7 is a better fit for the DNA end. This clonotype originated in a female donor with Graves disease. CDR3 DNA sequence: TGTGCCAGCAGTCTGGGACTAGCCGACCTTTCCCACAATGAGCAGTACTTC. This sequence encodes CASSLGLADLSHNEQYF.